The 30 T cell receptor beta chains in this list originate from one sample, sequenced in a study of blood T cells in healthy people across ages. Sample-barcoded 5' priming and a J-beta primer mix drove a second PCR of about 6 to 12 cycles. Via MiXCR, TCRdb re-called the 5' RACE reads, giving one row per CDR3 protein. The sample includes nearly 1 million distinct CDR3 sequences, approximately 50% of them seen just once. The specimen was blood. These receptors were taken from a woman in her sixties in good health.

This clonotype was picked up a small number of times. The V call is TRBV29-1, the J call TRBJ2-3, with D perhaps TRBD1 or TRBD2 (5 bases each). CDR3 length equals 12 residues. Germline V CDR1 and CDR2: SQVTM, ANQGSEA. V was pared by 5 bases and J by 4 bases, with 10 bases between. The CDR3 sequence is CSVSEGPDTQYF. DNA for the CDR3: TGCAGCGTTTCCGAGGGACCAGATACGCAGTATTTT.

This rearrangement joins TRBV9 to TRBJ2-1; D is perhaps TRBD2 (6 bases). Per the germline V gene, CDR1 is SGDLS and CDR2 is YYNGEE. Trimming took off 7 bases at V and 4 bases at J, with 18 bases between the two ends. The CDR3 spans 15 residues. The CDR3 loop is CASGFESGPYNEQFF. In DNA, the CDR3 is TGTGCCAGCGGCTTCGAGAGCGGGCCATACAATGAGCAGTTCTTC.

V usage is TRBV15 and J usage is TRBJ2-3; the D is unclear. Germline V lookup: CDR1 LNHNV, CDR2 YYDKDF (reference sequence). V shed 0 bases and J shed 10 bases, with 11 bases lying between them. CDR3 length: 13 amino acids. In DNA form, the CDR3 reads TGTGCCACCAGCAGAGATCTGGCGCGGCCGCAGTATTTT. It specifies CATSRDLARPQYF.

In its sample, this clonotype was seen a few times. The chain combines TRBV24-1 with TRBJ2-4, with TRBD1 as a possible D gene (6 bases). The V end lost 2 bases, the J end lost 4 bases, and 26 bases lay between the germline ends. The CDR3 covers 20 residues. Germline assignment: CDR1 KGHDR and CDR2 SFDVKD. The CDR3 loop reads CATSDSPTGGRKDSKNIQYF. DNA for the CDR3: TGTGCCACCAGTGATTCCCCCACTGGGGGCCGGAAAGATAGTAAAAACATTCAGTACTTC.

The chain recombines TRBV28 with TRBJ2-7; no reliable D call. This CDR3 region has 15 residues. Germline V CDR1 and CDR2: MDHEN, SYDVKM. V was trimmed by 6 bases and J by 0 bases, leaving 15 bases between them. The CDR3 nucleotides are TGTGCCAGCAGCTCCCCCGTGTATTACTCCTACGAGCAGTACTTC. Its protein product is CASSSPVYYSYEQYF.

The chain employs TRBV6-1 and TRBJ2-1; D may be TRBD2 (6 bases). Germline CDR1 MNHNS, CDR2 SASEGT. Trimming cost V 7 bases and J 4 bases, with 14 bases left between them. The CDR3 runs 14 residues. This CDR3 reads CASTEASVYNEQFF. CDR3 coding DNA: TGTGCCAGCACTGAGGCTAGCGTATACAATGAGCAGTTCTTC.

The chain links TRBV3-1 to TRBJ1-6; D is unclear. V was cut by 7 bases and J by 5 bases, with 12 bases left in between. Per the germline V gene, CDR1 is LGHDT and CDR2 is YNNKEL (reference sequence). The CDR3 is made up of 14 amino acids. In DNA, the CDR3 is TGTGCCAGCACCAGTAGAGGCAATAATTCACCCCTCCACTTT. Amino acids: CASTSRGNNSPLHF.

This clonotype was seen a few times. The V and J genes are TRBV5-1 and TRBJ2-1; 11 bases align to TRBD2. The CDR3 consists of 14 residues. The V and J ends lost 5 bases and 8 bases, in that order; junction bases with no gene match: 6. Germline loops: CDR1 SGHRS, CDR2 YFSETQ. This CDR3 is CASSLSGRVDEQFF. The CDR3 nucleotides read TGCGCCAGCAGTCTTAGCGGGAGGGTAGATGAGCAGTTCTTC.

The table lists this clonotype with a few counts. This chain joins TRBV20-1 and TRBJ2-5; D perhaps matches TRBD2 (5 bases). Trimming shortened V by 6 bases and J by 4 bases, and 9 bases separated the two germline ends. Germline lookup yields CDR1 DFQATT and CDR2 SNEGSKA (reference sequence). The CDR3 has 11 amino acids. CDR3 sequence reads: CSAVAGETQYF. In nucleotides, the CDR3 is TGCAGTGCGGTGGCGGGAGAGACCCAGTACTTC.

The CDR3 sequence: CASIDGTPLCYNEQYF. The CDR3 DNA reads as TGTGCCAGCATTGACGGGACACCTCTATGTTACAATGAGCAGTACTTC. The chain employs TRBV2 and TRBJ2-1; tentative D call: TRBD1 (6 bases). The end of the DNA aligns better with TRBJ2-7, so the J call may be wrong. Germline V CDR1 and CDR2: SNHLY, FYNNEI. This CDR3 is 16 amino acids long.

A few counts support this clonotype. This chain links TRBV5-1 with TRBJ2-7; possibly TRBD1 for D (5 bases). The CDR3 totals 17 residues. CDR1 SGHRS and CDR2 YFSETQ come from the germline V gene. Trimming left V 0 bases short and J 0 bases short, with 16 bases between. CDR3 sequence: CASSLAQTATYSYEQYF. The CDR3 DNA reads TGCGCCAGCAGCTTGGCCCAGACAGCCACTTACTCCTACGAGCAGTACTTC.

V gene TRBV3-1 combines with J gene TRBJ2-3, with D perhaps TRBD1 (5 bases). CDR3 size: 14 residues. With 5 bases removed from V and 2 bases from J, the gap between germline ends came to 11 bases. Germline V CDR1 and CDR2: LGHDT, YNNKEL (reference sequence). The chain's CDR3 is CASSERTFTDTQYF. The CDR3 DNA follows: TGTGCCAGCAGCGAGAGGACATTCACAGATACGCAGTATTTT.

This clonotype was detected a few times. The genes are TRBV13 and TRBJ2-4, with a possible D match to TRBD1 (6 bases). Per germline, CDR1 PRHDT and CDR2 FYEKMQ (reference sequence). This CDR3 has 14 amino acids. V dropped 5 bases and J dropped 4 bases, with 12 bases sitting between them. CDR3 sequence (DNA): TGTGCCAGCAGCCAGGGGCTAGTGAAAAACATTCAGTACTTC. It codes for CASSQGLVKNIQYF.

There are many counts of this clonotype. The chain couples TRBV7-9 to TRBJ2-1; the D gene is possibly TRBD2 (5 bases). Germline assignment: CDR1 SEHNR and CDR2 FQNEAQ (reference sequence). This CDR3 is 15 amino acids long. V lost 9 bases and J 5 bases, leaving 20 bases between the germline ends. CDR3 protein: CASMLGAPRNNEQFF. CDR3 DNA: TGTGCCAGTATGCTGGGAGCACCCCGAAACAATGAGCAGTTCTTC. Looking up the rest from reference TRBV7-9 and TRBJ2-1 gives the full variable domain: DTGVSQNPRHKITKRGQNVTFRCDPISEHNRLYWYRQTLGQGPEFLTYFQNEAQLEKSRLLSDRFSAERPKGSFSTLEIQRTEQGDSAMYLCASMLGAPRNNEQFFGPGTRLTVL.

The J gene is TRBJ2-3, the V gene TRBV20-1, with a weak D call TRBD2 (6 bases). Looked up from germline, CDR1 is DFQATT and CDR2 is SNEGSKA (reference sequence). V was trimmed by 3 bases and J by 2 bases, leaving 15 bases between them. The CDR3 extends over 15 amino acids. CDR3 bases: TGCAGTGCTAGTTCGGCGACTAGTTCCACAGATACGCAGTATTTT. This encodes CSASSATSSTDTQYF.

This rearrangement joins TRBV6-1 to TRBJ2-3; D is uncertain. This CDR3 has 15 amino acids. V was clipped by 1 base and J by 2 bases, with 10 bases between them. CDR1 is MNHNS and CDR2 is SASEGT in the germline V gene. The CDR3 here is CASSEDGQPTDTQYF. As DNA, the CDR3 is TGTGCCAGCAGTGAAGATGGGCAACCCACAGATACGCAGTATTTT.

In the case of this clonotype: The junction does not match germline at one end; this may be a read error. The J gene is TRBJ2-1, the V gene TRBV28; 7 nucleotides match TRBD2. The CDR3 extends over 16 amino acids. Per the germline V gene, CDR1 is MDHEN and CDR2 is SYDVKM. The CDR3 is CASSSSGGSSCNEQFF. The DNA for the CDR3 is TGTGCCAGCAGTTCCTCGGGCGGGAGCTCCTGCAATGAGCAGTTCTTC.

This clonotype was recorded a few times. The rearrangement joins TRBV5-1 to TRBJ2-1, with TRBD2 as a possible D gene (7 bases). CDR1 is SGHRS, CDR2 YFSETQ, per germline. The CDR3 extends over 19 amino acids. V lost 0 bases and J 4 bases, leaving 23 bases between the germline ends. The CDR3 sequence: CASSLAPGRGTLSYNEQFF. The CDR3 bases are TGCGCCAGCAGCTTGGCCCCGGGGAGGGGGACCCTTTCATACAATGAGCAGTTCTTC.

The DNA for the CDR3 is TGTGCCAGCAGCATGGGACTAGGTCGGGCCAATGAGCAGTTCTTC. Translation gives CASSMGLGRANEQFF. The rearrangement joins TRBV7-2 to TRBJ2-1; 8 bases match TRBD2. The CDR3 is made up of 15 amino acids. Germline assignment: CDR1 SGHTA and CDR2 FQGNSA. V was pared by 5 bases and J by 6 bases, with 9 bases of the junction left unmatched.

The gene calls are TRBV15 and TRBJ2-7; the D is unclear. The J call may be in error: the DNA end matches TRBJ2-5 better. The CDR3 is made up of 17 amino acids. Looked up from germline, CDR1 is LNHNV and CDR2 is YYDKDF (reference sequence). CDR3 loop: CATSREGRVRAIRTQYF. In DNA form, the CDR3 reads TGTGCCACCAGCAGAGAAGGAAGGGTCAGAGCGATCAGGACCCAGTACTTC.

This chain links TRBV7-2 with TRBJ2-7, with D possibly being TRBD2 (7 bases). The J call could be wrong; TRBJ2-5 is a better fit for the DNA end. CDR3 length equals 16 residues. Germline V gene sequence: CDR1 SGHTA, CDR2 FQGNSA. This chain's CDR3 is CASRRGGVRLWETQYF. CDR3 nucleotides: TGTGCCAGCAGAAGAGGGGGGGTGAGACTATGGGAGACCCAGTACTTC.

The gene calls are TRBV2 and TRBJ2-2; no clear D gene. Trimming stripped 0 bases from V and 6 bases from J, with 11 bases between. The length of the CDR3 is 15 residues. Germline-derived CDR1 and CDR2 are SNHLY and FYNNEI. CDR3 in DNA: TGTGCCAGCAGTGAAGCCCCATTGGGGTCCGGGGAGCTGTTTTTT. Translated: CASSEAPLGSGELFF.

The rearrangement uses TRBV28 and TRBJ1-6; D remains unclear. V was shortened by 1 base and J by 7 bases, with 11 bases between the two germline ends. The CDR3 loop spans 15 amino acids. Germline-derived CDR1 and CDR2 are MDHEN and SYDVKM. CDR3 DNA sequence: TGTGCCAGCAGTTTATCGGCCCCTTCGAATTCACCCCTCCACTTT. This encodes CASSLSAPSNSPLHF.

The J gene is TRBJ1-2, the V gene TRBV10-3; possible D gene TRBD1, 5 bases. Deletions cut 3 bases from V and 6 bases from J, with 17 bases between. Germline loops: CDR1 ENHRY, CDR2 SYGVKD. The CDR3 runs to 15 residues. The CDR3 nucleotides are TGTGCCATCAGTGACGAAGGGACTGGGGGGAATGGCTACACCTTC. The encoded protein is CAISDEGTGGNGYTF.

This clonotype came up a few times. The J gene is TRBJ2-3, the V gene TRBV12-3 or TRBV12-4, with TRBD2 matching over 7 bases. The CDR3 is 15 residues long. V was pared by 4 bases and J by 1 base, with 5 bases of the junction left unmatched. The CDR3 DNA reads TGTGCCAGCAGTTCCCGGGACTACGGCACAGATACGCAGTATTTT. This gives the protein CASSSRDYGTDTQYF.

This clonotype was detected a few times. The rearrangement joins TRBV15 to TRBJ2-6; no firm D call. V lost 8 bases and J 3 bases, leaving 8 bases between the germline ends. Germline lookup yields CDR1 LNHNV and CDR2 YYDKDF (reference sequence). The CDR3 has 13 residues. This chain's CDR3 is CATGVYGANVLTF. The CDR3 DNA follows: TGTGCCACCGGGGTTTATGGGGCCAACGTCCTGACTTTC.

The table lists this clonotype with many counts. The gene calls are TRBV7-2 and TRBJ1-2; D unresolved. This CDR3 is 12 amino acids long. Between the trimmed V and J ends, which lost 1 base and 11 bases, there was a span of 11 bases. Germline V gene data show CDR1 as SGHTA and CDR2 as FQGNSA. CDR3: CASSLEGLGYTF. In nucleotides, the CDR3 is TGTGCCAGCAGCTTAGAGGGTTTAGGGTACACCTTC.

This clonotype was counted between two and nine times. CDR3 loop: CASSYFAGTSGPEYF. The DNA for the CDR3 is TGTGCCAGCAGTTACTTCGCCGGGACTAGCGGACCAGAGTACTTC. The chain combines TRBV6-6 with TRBJ2-7; 11 bases align to TRBD2. The germline CDR1 and CDR2 sequences are MNHNY and SVGAGI (reference sequence). V shed 1 base, J shed 11 bases, and the junction held 10 bases outside the gene matches. The CDR3 has 15 amino acids.

The V gene is TRBV5-8, the J gene TRBJ1-1, with 7 bases matching TRBD1. CDR3 length: 13 residues. Germline CDR1 is SGHTS and CDR2 is YDEGEE. After removal of 3 bases from V and 8 bases from J, the junction contained 7 bases not matched to a gene. CDR3 in amino acids: CASSSLGGREAFF. For the CDR3, the DNA is TGTGCCAGCAGCTCCTTAGGGGGCCGGGAAGCTTTCTTT.

The rearrangement joins TRBV4-1 to TRBJ1-5; D gene unclear. CDR1 is MGHRA and CDR2 is YSYEKL in the germline V gene. The CDR3 is made up of 15 amino acids. V was shortened by 4 bases and J by 3 bases, with 13 bases between the two germline ends. The CDR3 DNA reads TGCGCCAGCAGCCTCCTTTTGGGATCCAATCAGCCCCAGCATTTT. This translates into CASSLLLGSNQPQHF.